Listed here is a single T cell receptor beta chain. Its specificity is unknown. The data are from a study of shared clonotypes between healthy human individuals. Naive CD8 cells lacked CD45RO and underwent positive selection for CCR7, leaving out terminally differentiated effector memory CD45RA+ cells. Only Caucasian adults living in Nashville, Tennessee served as donors. General study findings and limits: It was only blood that was sampled, and tissue repertoires likely differ.

In the source study's methods: With immunoSEQ giving junction-only sequences and no quality scores, filtering differed. Sequenced by immunoSEQ multiplex PCR; TCRdb stores in-frame clones only, minus some. V and J calls and clone size are as listed in that table; D and trimming were resolved from the DNA. The data contain around 1.9 million clones, about 93% of them singletons. The sequence was obtained from a man younger than 30 in good health. Some clones in this sample may be carry-over from other donors' samples. Sequences were obtained from naive CD8+ T cells from PBMCs.

CDR3 protein: CASSRERPTYGYTF. CDR3 in DNA: TGTGCCAGCAGCCGGGAGCGACCGACCTATGGCTACACCTTC. The chain employs TRBV7-8 and TRBJ1-2; no clear D gene. Looked up from germline, CDR1 is SGHVS and CDR2 is FQNEAQ. The CDR3 extends over 14 amino acids. Deletions cut 5 bases from V and 4 bases from J, with 14 bases between.